This T cell receptor beta chain was sequenced in a study of radiotherapy plus CTLA-4 blockade in lung cancer. For the study at large: The study recorded objective responses in around 18% of patients and disease control in around 33%.

Findings and limits, study-wide: Increased serum interferon-beta after radiation also reportedly predicted response strongly.

Generated by immunoSEQ multiplex PCR, the TCRdb table keeps only in-frame clones and is missing some. The table shows tens of thousands of clones, with around 73% occurring only once. To note about this clone: Its antigen is unknown.

Those patients who had chemo-refractory metastatic non-small-cell lung cancer were given focal radiation along with CTLA-4 blockade through ipilimumab. The germline V gene has CDR1 SGHKS and CDR2 YYEKEE (reference sequence). The CDR3 sequence is 13 residues long. Trimming shortened V by 6 bases and J by 1 base, and 10 bases separated the two germline ends. The sample in question was peripheral blood, obtained from a patient treated with radiotherapy plus ipilimumab. The sequence came from a human donor with non-small cell lung cancer who had a complete response to radiotherapy plus ipilimumab. This chain joins TRBV5-5 and TRBJ1-1; D gene uncertain. In nucleotides, the CDR3 is TGTGCCAGCACTATTTGGGCGAACACTGAAGCTTTCTTT. The encoded protein is CASTIWANTEAFF. The full variable domain, its missing parts supplied by reference TRBV5-5 and TRBJ1-1, is DAGVTQSPTHLIKTRGQQVTLRCSPISGHKSVSWYQQVLGQGPQFIFQYYEKEERGRGNFPDRFSARQFPNYSSELNVNALLLGDSALYLCASTIWANTEAFFGQGTRLTVV.